These T cell receptor beta chains were read from a single sample in a study of Graves' ophthalmopathy and Graves' hyperthyroidism. Via MiXCR, TCRdb re-called the multiplex PCR reads, giving one row per CDR3 protein. The table lists about 220,000 distinct CDR3 sequences, roughly 21% of them singletons. Sequencing was carried out using peripheral blood. The receptors originated from a woman aged 45 to 65 with Graves' ophthalmopathy. Each CDR3 is given with its conserved first and last residue. The D gene is left open where the match is weak. Size tells how often a clone was seen (once, few, many) or the class of an expanded clone, and some rows leave it out.

many	TRBV6-5	TRBJ1-5	-	CASSFPSELVHQPQHF	TGTGCCAGCAGTTTCCCGTCCGAGTTAGTCCATCAGCCCCAGCATTTT
many	TRBV4-1	TRBJ2-7	TRBD1	CASSRAPGTGVSYEQYF	TGCGCCAGCAGCCGAGCACCCGGGACAGGGGTCTCCTACGAGCAGTACTTC
many	TRBV7-2	TRBJ2-7	TRBD1	CASSLAQGASYFSYEQYF	TGTGCCAGCAGCTTAGCACAGGGGGCGTCTTATTTTTCCTACGAGCAGTACTTC
once	TRBV29-1	TRBJ2-7	-	CSVVTDGAYEQYF	TGCAGCGTGGTGACGGATGGAGCCTACGAGCAGTACTTC
many	TRBV27	TRBJ1-2	-	CASRPPTANYGYTF	TGTGCCAGCAGACCTCCGACAGCTAACTATGGCTACACCTTC
many	TRBV11-2	TRBJ2-5	-	CANSFGTGRNQETQYF	TGTGCCAACAGCTTTGGAACAGGGAGAAATCAAGAGACCCAGTACTTC
many	TRBV12-3/TRBV12-4	TRBJ2-7	-	CASSYLAGHRTYEQYF	TGTGCCAGCAGTTACCTCGCCGGACACCGTACCTACGAGCAGTACTTC
-	TRBV10-2	TRBJ1-2	TRBD1	CASSATGETANYGYTF	TGCGCCAGCAGTGCGACAGGGGAGACAGCTAACTATGGCTACACCTTC
-	TRBV6-1	TRBJ1-5	TRBD1	CASSEPGQNQPQHF	TGTGCCAGCAGTGAACCGGGACAGAATCAGCCCCAGCATTTT
many	TRBV12-3/TRBV12-4	TRBJ2-7	TRBD1	CASSLSTGPRRGEQYF	TGTGCCAGCAGTTTGTCGACAGGGCCACGACGTGGAGAGCAGTACTTC
many	TRBV13	TRBJ2-7	-	CASSLGQTNYEQYF	TGTGCCAGCAGCTTAGGACAGACTAACTACGAGCAGTACTTC
many	TRBV6-1	TRBJ1-1	TRBD1	CASREDGQGNTEAFF	TGTGCCAGCAGGGAAGACGGACAGGGAAACACTGAAGCTTTCTTT
-	TRBV12-3/TRBV12-4	TRBJ2-5	-	CASSFRGWETQYF	TGTGCCAGCAGTTTTAGAGGCTGGGAGACCCAGTACTTC
-	TRBV19	TRBJ1-3	-	CASNRLGNSGNTIYF	TGTGCCAGTAACCGTCTGGGCAACTCTGGAAACACCATATATTTT
many	TRBV5-1	TRBJ2-3	-	CASSRGTGDTQYF	TGCGCCAGCAGCCGGGGCACTGGGGATACGCAGTATTTT
many	TRBV12-3/TRBV12-4	TRBJ1-1	-	CASTGTANTEAFF	TGTGCCAGCACCGGGACGGCGAACACTGAAGCTTTCTTT
many	TRBV20-1	TRBJ2-7	TRBD1	CSAPRRDRGSREQYF	TGCAGTGCTCCGAGAAGGGACAGGGGGAGTAGGGAGCAGTACTTC
many	TRBV6-1	TRBJ1-1	TRBD1	CASSEKTQGAEAFF	TGTGCCAGCAGTGAAAAGACTCAGGGGGCTGAAGCTTTCTTT
few	TRBV6-5	TRBJ1-1	-	CASSYSILVRNTEAFF	TGTGCCAGCAGTTACTCGATTCTGGTTAGGAACACTGAAGCTTTCTTT
many	TRBV6-5	TRBJ1-1	-	CASCALAGNTEAFF	TGTGCCAGCTGCGCACTAGCGGGGAACACTGAAGCTTTCTTT
many	TRBV12-3/TRBV12-4	TRBJ2-2	-	CASHRSGAPTGELFF	TGTGCCAGCCACAGGTCGGGAGCGCCCACCGGGGAGCTGTTTTTT
-	TRBV12-3/TRBV12-4	TRBJ1-2	TRBD1	CASNPPSGQGVYGYTF	TGTGCCAGCAACCCTCCATCTGGACAGGGGGTGTATGGCTACACCTTC
many	TRBV27	TRBJ1-2	TRBD1	CASSSYTGGNYGYTF	TGTGCCAGCAGTTCGTACACAGGGGGTAACTATGGCTACACCTTC
many	TRBV3-1	TRBJ2-5	TRBD2	CASSQDLASGAQETQYF	TGTGCCAGCAGCCAAGATTTGGCTAGCGGGGCCCAAGAGACCCAGTACTTC
-	TRBV19	TRBJ1-3	-	CATARGDSGNTIYF	TGTGCCACCGCGCGGGGAGACTCTGGAAACACCATATATTTT
few	TRBV5-4	TRBJ2-1	-	CASSLSNEQFF	TGTGCCAGCAGCTTAAGTAATGAGCAGTTCTTC
many	TRBV20-1	TRBJ2-7	-	CSAHPVTYEQYF	TGCAGTGCCCACCCAGTGACCTACGAGCAGTACTTC
many	TRBV20-1	TRBJ1-5	-	CSAPMGRINQPQHF	TGCAGTGCTCCCATGGGGAGGATCAATCAGCCCCAGCATTTT
-	TRBV11-1	TRBJ2-7	TRBD2	CASSLGRAGEQYF	TGTGCCAGCAGCTTAGGCCGAGCGGGGGAGCAGTACTTC
many	TRBV15	TRBJ1-4	-	CATSRVTNEKLFF	TGTGCCACCAGCAGAGTGACTAATGAAAAACTGTTTTTT
-	TRBV11-2	TRBJ1-1	-	CASSLDASLAFF	TGTGCCAGCAGCTTAGATGCCAGTTTGGCTTTCTTT
few	TRBV12-3/TRBV12-4	TRBJ1-1	TRBD1	CASRSGQEANTEAFF	TGTGCCAGCAGATCGGGACAGGAGGCGAACACTGAAGCTTTCTTT
many	TRBV28	TRBJ1-1	-	CASRVPAGGMNTEAFF	TGTGCCAGCAGGGTCCCAGCCGGGGGGATGAACACTGAAGCTTTCTTT